This passage covers 6 T cell receptor beta chains from one sample sequenced in a study of radiotherapy plus CTLA-4 blockade in lung cancer. The table came from immunoSEQ multiplex PCR; TCRdb's copy has only in-frame clones and leaves some out. The sample has about 100,000 clones; approximately 83% are singletons. Source: peripheral blood, taken from a patient treated with radiotherapy plus ipilimumab. These receptors were collected from a human donor with non-small cell lung cancer who had stable disease on radiotherapy plus ipilimumab.

The genes are TRBV28 and TRBJ1-5; D is ambiguous. The V gene lost 6 bases and the J gene lost 3 bases, with 9 bases spanning the gap. Germline V lookup: CDR1 MDHEN, CDR2 SYDVKM. This CDR3 has 13 amino acids. This CDR3 is CASRMGDNQPQHF. The CDR3 coding sequence is TGTGCCAGCAGAATGGGCGACAATCAGCCCCAGCATTTT.

This chain joins TRBV14 and TRBJ1-2; 7 bases align to TRBD1. J was trimmed by 8 bases and V by 4 bases; bases with no gene match: 13. Germline loops: CDR1 SGHDN, CDR2 FVKESK. The CDR3 totals 15 residues. CDR3 nucleotide sequence: TGTGCCAGCAGCCCGACCGGGACAGTCAGTTTAGGCTACACCTTC. It encodes CASSPTGTVSLGYTF.

The chain links TRBV6-1 to TRBJ1-3; D is uncertain. Germline assignment: CDR1 MNHNS and CDR2 SASEGT. The CDR3 has 18 residues. V lost 1 base, J lost 0 bases, and 16 bases lay in between. The CDR3 here is CASSEVEGVGFSGNTIYF. The CDR3 bases are TGTGCCAGCAGTGAAGTGGAGGGAGTGGGATTCTCTGGAAACACCATATATTTT.

Only a few counts were recorded for this clone. This CDR3 reads CASSDGLGNTIYF. The CDR3 DNA reads TGTGCCAGCAGTGACGGACTAGGGAACACCATATATTTT. The chain recombines TRBV6-1 with TRBJ1-3; D is ambiguous. The CDR3 extends over 13 amino acids. Trimming shortened V by 3 bases and J by 7 bases, and 10 bases separated the two germline ends. Germline V gene sequence: CDR1 MNHNS, CDR2 SASEGT.

The gene calls are TRBV19 and TRBJ2-3; the D call may be TRBD1 or TRBD2 (6 bases each). V was clipped by 3 bases and J by 0 bases, with 10 bases between them. The CDR3 extends over 15 amino acids. Germline CDR1 is LNHDA and CDR2 is SQIVND (reference sequence). As DNA, the CDR3 is TGTGCCAGTAGTATTGGAGGGGGTAGCACAGATACGCAGTATTTT. This encodes CASSIGGGSTDTQYF.

This clone was observed a few times. V gene TRBV9 combines with J gene TRBJ1-2; D gene unclear. The CDR3 has 13 amino acids. The germline CDR1 and CDR2 sequences are SGDLS and YYNGEE. The V end was cut by 4 bases, the J end by 4 bases, with 11 bases between. CDR3 protein: CASSRGEGYGYTF. CDR3 bases: TGTGCCAGCAGCCGTGGGGAGGGCTATGGCTACACCTTC.